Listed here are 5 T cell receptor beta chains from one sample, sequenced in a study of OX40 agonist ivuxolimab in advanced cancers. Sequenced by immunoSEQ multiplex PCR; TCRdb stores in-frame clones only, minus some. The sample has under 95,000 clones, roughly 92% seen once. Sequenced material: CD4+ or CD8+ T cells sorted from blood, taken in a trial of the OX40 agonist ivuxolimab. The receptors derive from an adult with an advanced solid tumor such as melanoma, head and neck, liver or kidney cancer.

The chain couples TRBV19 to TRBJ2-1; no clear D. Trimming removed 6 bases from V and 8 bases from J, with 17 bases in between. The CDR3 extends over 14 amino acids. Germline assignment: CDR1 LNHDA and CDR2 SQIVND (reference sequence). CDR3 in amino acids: CASRSSAPRDEQFF. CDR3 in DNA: TGTGCCAGTAGGTCCTCGGCTCCCCGGGATGAGCAGTTCTTC. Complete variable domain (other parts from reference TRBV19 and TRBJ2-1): DGGITQSPKYLFRKEGQNVTLSCEQNLNHDAMYWYRQDPGQGLRLIYYSQIVNDFQKGDIAEGYSVSREKKESFPLTVTSAQKNPTAFYLCASRSSAPRDEQFFGPGTRLTVL.

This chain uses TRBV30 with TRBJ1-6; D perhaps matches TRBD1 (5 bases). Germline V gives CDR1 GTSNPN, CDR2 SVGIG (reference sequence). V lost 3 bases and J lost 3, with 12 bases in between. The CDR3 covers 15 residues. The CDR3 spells CAWSLSGFYNSPLHF. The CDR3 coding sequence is TGTGCCTGGAGCCTCTCAGGGTTCTATAATTCACCCCTCCACTTT.

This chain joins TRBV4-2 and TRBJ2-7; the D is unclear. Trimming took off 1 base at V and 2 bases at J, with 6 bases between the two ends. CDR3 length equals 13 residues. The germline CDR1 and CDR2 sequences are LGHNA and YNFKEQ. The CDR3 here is CASSQARPYEQYF. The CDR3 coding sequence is TGTGCCAGCAGCCAAGCCCGACCCTACGAGCAGTACTTC.

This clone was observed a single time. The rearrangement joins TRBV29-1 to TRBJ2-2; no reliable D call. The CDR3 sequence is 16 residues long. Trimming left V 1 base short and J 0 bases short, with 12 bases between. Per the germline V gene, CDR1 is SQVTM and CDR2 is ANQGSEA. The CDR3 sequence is CSVEVDGYTNTGELFF. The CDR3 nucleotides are TGCAGCGTTGAAGTTGACGGCTATACGAACACCGGGGAGCTGTTTTTT.

The CDR3 region is CAAEDTEAFF. Here the CDR3 DNA reads TGTGCCGCCGAGGACACTGAAGCTTTCTTT. J is TRBJ1-1 and V is TRBV6-6; D gene unclear. Germline V gene lookup returns CDR1 MNHNY and CDR2 SVGAGI (reference sequence). V was cut by 11 bases and J by 3 bases, with 7 bases left in between. CDR3 length equals 10 residues.